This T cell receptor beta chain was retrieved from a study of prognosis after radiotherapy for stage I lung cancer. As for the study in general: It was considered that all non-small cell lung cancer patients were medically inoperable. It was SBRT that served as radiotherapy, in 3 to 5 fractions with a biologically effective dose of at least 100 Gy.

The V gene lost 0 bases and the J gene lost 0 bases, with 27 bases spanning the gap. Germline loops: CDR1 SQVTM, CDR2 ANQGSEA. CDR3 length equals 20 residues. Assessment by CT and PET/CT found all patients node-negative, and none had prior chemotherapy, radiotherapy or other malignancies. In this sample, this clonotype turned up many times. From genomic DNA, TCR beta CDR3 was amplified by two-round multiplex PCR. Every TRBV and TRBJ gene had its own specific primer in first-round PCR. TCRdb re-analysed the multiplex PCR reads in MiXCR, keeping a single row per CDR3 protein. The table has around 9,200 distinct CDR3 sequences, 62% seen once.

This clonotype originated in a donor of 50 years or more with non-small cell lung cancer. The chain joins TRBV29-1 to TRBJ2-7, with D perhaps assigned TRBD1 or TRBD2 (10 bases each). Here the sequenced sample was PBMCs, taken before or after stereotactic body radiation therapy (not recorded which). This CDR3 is CSVEEVLVLAGQGSSYEQYF. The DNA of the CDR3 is TGCAGCGTTGAAGAAGTGTTGGTACTAGCGGGACAGGGGTCCTCCTACGAGCAGTACTTC.